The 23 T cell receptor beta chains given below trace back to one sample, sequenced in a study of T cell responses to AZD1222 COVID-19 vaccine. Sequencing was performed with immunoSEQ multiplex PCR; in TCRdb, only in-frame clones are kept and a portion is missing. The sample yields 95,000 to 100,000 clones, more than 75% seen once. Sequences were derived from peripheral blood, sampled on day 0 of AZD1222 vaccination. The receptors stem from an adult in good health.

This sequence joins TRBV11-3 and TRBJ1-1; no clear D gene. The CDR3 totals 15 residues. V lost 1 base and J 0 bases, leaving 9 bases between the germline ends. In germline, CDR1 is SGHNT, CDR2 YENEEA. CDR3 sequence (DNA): TGTGCCAGCAGCTTAGCGGGCAGACTGAACACTGAAGCTTTCTTT. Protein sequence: CASSLAGRLNTEAFF.

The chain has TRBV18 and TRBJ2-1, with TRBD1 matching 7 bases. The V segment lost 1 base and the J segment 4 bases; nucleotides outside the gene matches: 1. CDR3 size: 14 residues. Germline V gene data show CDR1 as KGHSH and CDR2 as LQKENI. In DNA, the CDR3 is TGTGCCAGCTCACCACAGGGGGCGTACAATGAGCAGTTCTTC. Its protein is CASSPQGAYNEQFF.

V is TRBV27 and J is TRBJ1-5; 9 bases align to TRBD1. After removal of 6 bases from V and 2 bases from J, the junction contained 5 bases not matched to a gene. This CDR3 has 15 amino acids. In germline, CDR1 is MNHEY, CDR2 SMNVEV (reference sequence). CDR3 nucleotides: TGTGCCAGCAGGGAACAGGGGGCAGGCAATCAGCCCCAGCATTTT. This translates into CASREQGAGNQPQHF.

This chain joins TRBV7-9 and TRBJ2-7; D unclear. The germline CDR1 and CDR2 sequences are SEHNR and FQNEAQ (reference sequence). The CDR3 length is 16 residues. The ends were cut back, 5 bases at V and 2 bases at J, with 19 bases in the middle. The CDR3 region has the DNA TGTGCCAGCAGCCCCCCGGTACAGCCAAGCGCCTACGAGCAGTACTTC. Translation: CASSPPVQPSAYEQYF.

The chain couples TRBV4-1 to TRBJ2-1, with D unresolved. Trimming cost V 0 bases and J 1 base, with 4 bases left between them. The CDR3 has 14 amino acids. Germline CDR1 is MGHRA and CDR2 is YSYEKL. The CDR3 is CASSQDRSYNEQFF. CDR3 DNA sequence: TGCGCCAGCAGCCAAGATCGGTCCTACAATGAGCAGTTCTTC.

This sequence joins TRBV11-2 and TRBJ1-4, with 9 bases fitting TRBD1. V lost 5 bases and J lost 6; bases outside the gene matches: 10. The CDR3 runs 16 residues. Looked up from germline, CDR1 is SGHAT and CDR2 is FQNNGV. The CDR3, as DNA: TGTGCCAGCAGCCATTACAGGGGGCATGACTATGAAAAACTGTTTTTT. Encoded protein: CASSHYRGHDYEKLFF.

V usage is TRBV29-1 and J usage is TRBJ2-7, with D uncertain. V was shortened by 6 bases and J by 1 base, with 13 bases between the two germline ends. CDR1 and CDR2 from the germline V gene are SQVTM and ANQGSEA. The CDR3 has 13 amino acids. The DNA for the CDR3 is TGCAGCGTGAGATCCACGGGTTCCTACGAGCAGTACTTC. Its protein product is CSVRSTGSYEQYF.

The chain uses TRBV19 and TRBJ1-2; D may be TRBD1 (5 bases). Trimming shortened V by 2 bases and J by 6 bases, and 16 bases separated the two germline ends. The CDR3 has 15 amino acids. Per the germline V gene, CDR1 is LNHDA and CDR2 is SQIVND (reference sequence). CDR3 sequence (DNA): TGTGCCAGTAGTATACTGAGTTACAGGAATGATGGCTACACCTTC. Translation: CASSILSYRNDGYTF.

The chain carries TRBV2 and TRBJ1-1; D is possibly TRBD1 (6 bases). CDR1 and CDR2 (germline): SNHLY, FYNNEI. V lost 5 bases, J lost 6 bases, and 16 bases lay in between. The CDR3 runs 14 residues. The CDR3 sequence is CASSYQGSFSEAFF. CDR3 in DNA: TGTGCCAGCAGTTACCAGGGGTCGTTTTCTGAAGCTTTCTTT. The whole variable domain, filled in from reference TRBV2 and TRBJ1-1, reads EPEVTQTPSHQVTQMGQEVILRCVPISNHLYFYWYRQILGQKVEFLVSFYNNEISEKSEIFDDQFSVERPDGSNFTLKIRSTKLEDSAMYFCASSYQGSFSEAFFGQGTRLTVV.

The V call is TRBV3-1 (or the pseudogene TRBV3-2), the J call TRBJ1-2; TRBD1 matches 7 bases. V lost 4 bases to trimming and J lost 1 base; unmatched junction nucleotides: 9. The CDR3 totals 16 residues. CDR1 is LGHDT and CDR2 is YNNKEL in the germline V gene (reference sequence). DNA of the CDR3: TGTGCCAGCAGCCCGTACGGACAGGACCTTAACTATGGCTACACCTTC. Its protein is CASSPYGQDLNYGYTF.

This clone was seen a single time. The CDR3 region is CASSLAWFGGNEQFF. In DNA, the CDR3 is TGTGCCAGCAGCTTAGCGTGGTTCGGGGGGAATGAGCAGTTCTTC. V gene TRBV7-2 combines with J gene TRBJ2-1; 7 nucleotides match TRBD2. CDR1 and CDR2 (germline): SGHTA, FQGNSA. This CDR3 region has 15 residues. The J segment lost 7 bases and the V segment lost 0 bases, leaving 6 bases of the junction unmatched.

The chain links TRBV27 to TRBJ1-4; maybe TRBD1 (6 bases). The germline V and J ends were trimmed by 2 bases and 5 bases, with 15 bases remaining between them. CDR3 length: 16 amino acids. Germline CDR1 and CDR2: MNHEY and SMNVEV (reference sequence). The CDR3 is CASSLKRGRGNEKLFF. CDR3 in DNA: TGTGCCAGCAGTTTAAAGAGGGGCAGGGGAAATGAAAAACTGTTTTTT.

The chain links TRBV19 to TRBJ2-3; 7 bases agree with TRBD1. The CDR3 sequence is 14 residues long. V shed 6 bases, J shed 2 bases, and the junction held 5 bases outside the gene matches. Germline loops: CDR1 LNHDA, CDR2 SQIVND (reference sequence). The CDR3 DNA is TGTGCCAGTAGCAAGGACAGGCCCACAGATACGCAGTATTTT. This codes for CASSKDRPTDTQYF.

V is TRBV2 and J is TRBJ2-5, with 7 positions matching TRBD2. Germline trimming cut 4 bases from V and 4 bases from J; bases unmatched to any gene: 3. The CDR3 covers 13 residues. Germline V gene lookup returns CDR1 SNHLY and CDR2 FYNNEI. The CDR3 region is CASSAGGGETQYF. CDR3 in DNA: TGTGCCAGCAGTGCGGGGGGAGGAGAGACCCAGTACTTC.

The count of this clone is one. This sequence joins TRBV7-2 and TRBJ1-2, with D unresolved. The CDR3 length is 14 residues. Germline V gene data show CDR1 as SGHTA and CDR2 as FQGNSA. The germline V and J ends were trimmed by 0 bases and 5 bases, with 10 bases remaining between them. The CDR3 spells CASSLANRGYGYTF. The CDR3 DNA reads TGTGCCAGCAGCTTAGCGAACCGCGGTTATGGCTACACCTTC.

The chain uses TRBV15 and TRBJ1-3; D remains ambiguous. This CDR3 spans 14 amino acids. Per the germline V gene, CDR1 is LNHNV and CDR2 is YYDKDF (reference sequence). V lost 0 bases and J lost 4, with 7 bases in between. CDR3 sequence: CATSRDRRGNTIYF. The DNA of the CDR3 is TGTGCCACCAGCAGAGACCGTAGGGGAAACACCATATATTTT.

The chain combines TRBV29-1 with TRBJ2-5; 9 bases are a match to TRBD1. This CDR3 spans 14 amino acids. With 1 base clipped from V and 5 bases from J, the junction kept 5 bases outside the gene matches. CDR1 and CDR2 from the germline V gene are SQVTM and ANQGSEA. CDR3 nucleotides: TGCAGCGTTGAAGGGGACAGGGTTGGGGAGACCCAGTACTTC. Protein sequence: CSVEGDRVGETQYF.

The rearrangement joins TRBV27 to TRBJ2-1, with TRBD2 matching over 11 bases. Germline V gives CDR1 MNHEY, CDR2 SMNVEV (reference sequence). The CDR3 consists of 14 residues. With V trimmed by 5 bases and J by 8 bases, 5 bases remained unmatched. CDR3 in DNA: TGTGCCAGCAGTGTACTAGCGGGGGTCGATGAGCAGTTCTTC. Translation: CASSVLAGVDEQFF.

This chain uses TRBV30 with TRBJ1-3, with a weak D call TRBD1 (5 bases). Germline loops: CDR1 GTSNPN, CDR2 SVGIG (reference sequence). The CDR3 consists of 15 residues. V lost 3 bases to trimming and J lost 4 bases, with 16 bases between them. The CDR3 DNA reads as TGTGCCTGGAGGGACGGGACCAACGGGGGAAACACCATATATTTT. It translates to CAWRDGTNGGNTIYF.

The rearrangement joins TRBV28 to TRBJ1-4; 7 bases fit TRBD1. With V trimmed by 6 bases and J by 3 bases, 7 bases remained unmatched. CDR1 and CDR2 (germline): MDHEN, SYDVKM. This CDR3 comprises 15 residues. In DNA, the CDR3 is TGTGCCAGCAGAGTTCCCGGGACAGCTAATGAAAAACTGTTTTTT. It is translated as CASRVPGTANEKLFF. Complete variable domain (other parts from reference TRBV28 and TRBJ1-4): DVKVTQSSRYLVKRTGEKVFLECVQDMDHENMFWYRQDPGLGLRLIYFSYDVKMKEKGDIPEGYSVSREKKERFSLILESASTNQTSMYLCASRVPGTANEKLFFGSGTQLSVL.

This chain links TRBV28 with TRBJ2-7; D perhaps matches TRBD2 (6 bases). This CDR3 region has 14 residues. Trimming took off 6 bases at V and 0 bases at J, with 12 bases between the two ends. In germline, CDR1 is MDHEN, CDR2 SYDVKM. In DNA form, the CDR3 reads TGTGCCAGCAGCCTAGCGTTAACCTCCTACGAGCAGTACTTC. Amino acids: CASSLALTSYEQYF.

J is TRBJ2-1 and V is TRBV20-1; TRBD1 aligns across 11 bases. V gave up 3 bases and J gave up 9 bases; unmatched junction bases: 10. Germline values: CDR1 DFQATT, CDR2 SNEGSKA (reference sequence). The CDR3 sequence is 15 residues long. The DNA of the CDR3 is TGCAGTGCTAGTGCCCCGGGACAGGGGGTTGGTGAGCAGTTCTTC. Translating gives CSASAPGQGVGEQFF.

The chain's CDR3 is CASSQGRETQYF. As DNA, the CDR3 is TGTGCCAGCAGCCAAGGGCGGGAGACCCAGTACTTC. The genes are TRBV4-2 and TRBJ2-5; D is unresolved. The germline CDR1 and CDR2 sequences are LGHNA and YNFKEQ. The CDR3 spans 12 residues. V shed 1 base and J shed 5 bases, with 5 bases lying between them.